This TCR beta chain was found in a study of blood T cell repertoires in COVID-19. Study in general: Material from acute and convalescent COVID-19 was sourced from the United States, Italy and Spain. PBMCs, B-cell-depleted T cells, or T cells were the source of the cDNA or gDNA that made up the material.

Original methodology: Amplifying reference gene primers gave estimates of nucleated cell counts. Using immunoSEQ multiplex PCR, the repertoire was profiled, and TCRdb retains in-frame clones only, with some absent. Clonal size and the V and J genes are those of that table, whereas D and trimming came from the DNA. The table has about 250,000 clones, roughly 85% seen once. The germline V gene has CDR1 SGHVS and CDR2 FQNEAQ. The CDR3 contains 15 residues. The V segment lost 1 base and the J segment 7 bases; nucleotides outside the gene matches: 5. The clonotype comes from a man between 50 and 59 years old with active or convalescent COVID-19. This chain links TRBV7-8 with TRBJ2-2, with TRBD1 matching over 8 bases. The sequenced material came from peripheral blood. CDR3 amino acids: CASSLGTGRIGELFF. The CDR3, as DNA: TGTGCCAGCAGCTTAGGGACAGGGAGGATCGGGGAGCTGTTTTTT.